This is a list of T cell receptor beta chains from one sample in a study of patients and donors after allogeneic stem cell transplantation. TCRdb re-derived calls from the RT-PCR reads in MiXCR, one entry per CDR3 protein. The sample records hundreds of thousands of distinct CDR3 sequences, roughly 17% being singletons. Source material: blood, either unsorted or a sorted T cell fraction (not recorded which). The receptors originated from a human donor who was either an allogeneic HSCT recipient or a stem cell or donor lymphocyte infusion donor (not recorded which). It is not recorded whose cells these are; they may come from a transplant donor. The CDR3 runs from the conserved cysteine through the conserved F or W. The D gene is left open where the match is weak. Size tells how often a clone was seen (once, few, many) or the class of an expanded clone, and some rows leave it out.

abundance | j_gene | d_gene | v_gene | CDR3nt | CDR3aa
- | TRBJ1-1 | - | TRBV7-2 | TGTGCCAGCAGCTTACGGGGAATGTCTTTCTTT | CASSLRGMSFF
- | TRBJ2-1 | - | TRBV20-1 | TGCAGTGCTTTGGGACCGAACAATGAGCAGTTCTTC | CSALGPNNEQFF
many | TRBJ1-6 | - | TRBV5-1 | TGCGCCAGCAGCTTGACGGCCAACGTGGGTTCACCCCTCCACTTT | CASSLTANVGSPLHF
few | TRBJ2-1 | - | TRBV18 | TGTGCCAGCTCACCGGACCCCGTCCCAGGCAATGAGCAGTTCTTC | CASSPDPVPGNEQFF
- | TRBJ2-1 | - | TRBV21-1 | TGTGCCAGCAGCAAAAACCCGGGGGGGCCTTATTACAATGAGCAGTTCTTC | CASSKNPGGPYYNEQFF
many | TRBJ1-5 | - | TRBV4-1 | TGCGCCAGCAGCCAAGGCCCCAGGGATCCTCAGCCCCAGCATTTT | CASSQGPRDPQPQHF
few | TRBJ2-2 | TRBD2 | TRBV12-3/TRBV12-4 | TGTGCCAGCAGCCTAGGCGGGGGGGGTCTCGGGGAGCTGTTTTTT | CASSLGGGGLGELFF
- | TRBJ2-7 | - | TRBV6-1 | TGTGCCAGCAGTAGCAGTGGGGGGGCCCTCGGCGAGCAGTACTTC | CASSSSGGALGEQYF
- | TRBJ1-2 | TRBD1 | TRBV5-1 | TGCGCCAGCAGCCCATGGACAGGGAACTATGGCTACACCTTC | CASSPWTGNYGYTF
- | TRBJ1-6 | - | TRBV9 | TGTGCCAGCAGCGTAGAAGGGTACGGTAATTCACCCCTCCACTTT | CASSVEGYGNSPLHF
many | TRBJ1-6 | - | TRBV12-3/TRBV12-4 | TGTGCCAGCAGATTAGGACAGCATAATTCACCCCTCCACTTT | CASRLGQHNSPLHF
- | TRBJ2-1 | - | TRBV2 | TGTGCCAGCAGTGAAGCGCGTAGGGGGAATGAGCAGTTCTTC | CASSEARRGNEQFF
few | TRBJ1-5 | TRBD1 | TRBV6-1 | TGTGCCAGCTCCCGGGACAGAGTGACTAGCAATCAGCCCCAGCATTTT | CASSRDRVTSNQPQHF
once | TRBJ2-1 | - | TRBV20-1 | TGCAGTGCTAGACCTTGGGTCGTTTACAGAGATTCCTACAATGAGCAGTTCTTC | CSARPWVVYRDSYNEQFF